The source of this TCR beta chain is a study of cytotoxic CD8 clonotypes in ibrutinib-treated CLL. Across the whole study: Of the patients, about twelve were relapsed/refractory, approximately 15 treatment-naive and approximately 18 IGHV unmutated. Among the samples, the mean was approximately 260,000 productive templates and 94,082 productive rearrangements. Study results and caveats: Public clonotypes, found uncommonly, either contracted or stayed stable on treatment. Different sampling times were used for sustained-remission and progressing patients.

Produced via immunoSEQ multiplex PCR; TCRdb's table is partial and in-frame only. The sample consists of 76,000 or so clones, approximately 87% of them appearing once. V lost 8 bases and J 6 bases, leaving 31 bases between the germline ends. CDR1 is MDHEN and CDR2 is SYDVKM in the germline V gene. CDR3 size: 19 residues. As regards this clone: The antigen is undetermined.

Material: PBMCs, obtained after 24 months of ibrutinib treatment. The source is a human donor with chronic lymphocytic leukemia. The chain carries TRBV28 and TRBJ1-4; D is possibly TRBD1 (5 bases). The CDR3 DNA sequence: TGTGCCAGCTCGACCCGCCGAGACAGCAAGTTTCTTTTTGATGAAAAACTGTTTTTT. It codes for CASSTRRDSKFLFDEKLFF.